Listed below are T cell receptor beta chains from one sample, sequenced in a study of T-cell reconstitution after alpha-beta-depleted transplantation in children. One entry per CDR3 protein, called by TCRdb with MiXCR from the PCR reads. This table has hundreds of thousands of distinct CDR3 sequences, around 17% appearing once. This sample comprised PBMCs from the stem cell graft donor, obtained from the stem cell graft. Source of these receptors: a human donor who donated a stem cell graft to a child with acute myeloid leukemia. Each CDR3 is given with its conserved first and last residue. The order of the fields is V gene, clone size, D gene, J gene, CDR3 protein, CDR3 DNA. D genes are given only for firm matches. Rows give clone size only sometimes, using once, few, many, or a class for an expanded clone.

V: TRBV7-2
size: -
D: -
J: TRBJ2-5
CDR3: CASSPASGIIETQYF
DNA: TGTGCCAGCAGTCCCGCTTCAGGGATTATTGAGACCCAGTACTTC

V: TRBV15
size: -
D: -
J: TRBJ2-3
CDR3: CATSRDIGQILDGTDTQYF
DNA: TGTGCCACCAGCAGAGATATAGGGCAGATATTAGACGGCACAGATACGCAGTATTTT

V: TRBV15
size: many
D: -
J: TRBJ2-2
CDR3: CATSREMDSNTGELFF
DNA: TGTGCCACCAGCAGAGAGATGGACTCGAACACCGGGGAGCTGTTTTTT

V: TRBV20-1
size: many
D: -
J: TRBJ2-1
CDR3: CRIRSSYNEQFF
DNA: TGCAGGATCCGGAGCTCCTACAATGAGCAGTTCTTC

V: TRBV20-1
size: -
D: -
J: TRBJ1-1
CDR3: CSALYPLNTEAFF
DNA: TGCAGTGCTCTCTATCCATTGAACACTGAAGCTTTCTTT

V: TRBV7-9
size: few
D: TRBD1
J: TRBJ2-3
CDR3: CASSVTGENTDTQYF
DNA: TGTGCCAGCAGCGTTACAGGGGAGAACACAGATACGCAGTATTTT

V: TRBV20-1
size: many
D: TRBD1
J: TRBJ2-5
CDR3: CSAGRGRETQYF
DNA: TGCAGTGCTGGCAGGGGGAGAGAGACCCAGTACTTC

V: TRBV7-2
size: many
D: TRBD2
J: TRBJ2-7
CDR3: CASSYGLAYEQYF
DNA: TGTGCCAGCAGCTATGGACTAGCCTACGAGCAGTACTTC

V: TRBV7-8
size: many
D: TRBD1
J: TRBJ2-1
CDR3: CASGTGRSSYNEQFF
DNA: TGTGCCAGCGGGACAGGGCGAAGCTCCTACAATGAGCAGTTCTTC

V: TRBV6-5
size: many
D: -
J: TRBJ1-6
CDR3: CASSYSEGRNSPLHF
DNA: TGTGCCAGCAGTTACTCGGAAGGGCGTAATTCACCCCTCCACTTT

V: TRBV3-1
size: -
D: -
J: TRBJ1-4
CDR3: CASSQDEGIQYEKLFF
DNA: TGTGCCAGCAGCCAAGATGAAGGCATCCAGTATGAAAAACTGTTTTTT

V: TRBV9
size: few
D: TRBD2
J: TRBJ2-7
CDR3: CASSVGLAGSDEQYF
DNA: TGTGCCAGCAGCGTAGGTCTAGCGGGGTCCGACGAGCAGTACTTC

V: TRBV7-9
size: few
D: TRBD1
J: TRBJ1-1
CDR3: CASSLETGGTEAFF
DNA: TGTGCCAGCAGCTTAGAGACAGGGGGCACTGAAGCTTTCTTT

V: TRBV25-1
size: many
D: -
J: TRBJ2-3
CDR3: CASSEPGSRDTQYF
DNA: TGTGCCAGCAGTGAACCCGGGAGCAGAGATACGCAGTATTTT